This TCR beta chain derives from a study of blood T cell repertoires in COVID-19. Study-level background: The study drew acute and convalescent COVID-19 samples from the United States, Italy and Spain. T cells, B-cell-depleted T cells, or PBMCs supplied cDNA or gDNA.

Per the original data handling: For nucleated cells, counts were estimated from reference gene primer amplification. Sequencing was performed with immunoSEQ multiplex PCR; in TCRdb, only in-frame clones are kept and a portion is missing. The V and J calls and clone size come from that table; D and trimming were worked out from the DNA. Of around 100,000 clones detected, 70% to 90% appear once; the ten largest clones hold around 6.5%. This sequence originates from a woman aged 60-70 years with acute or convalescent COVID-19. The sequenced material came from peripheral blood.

The CDR3 is CASSARGGDTEAFF. The CDR3 nucleotides are TGTGCCAGCAGCGCCCGCGGAGGGGACACTGAAGCTTTCTTT. The chain recombines TRBV5-4 with TRBJ1-1, with TRBD1 as a possible D gene (5 bases). The CDR3 sequence is 14 residues long. V was clipped by 4 bases and J by 3 bases, with 13 bases between them. The V gene's germline CDR1 is SGHNT and CDR2 YYREEE (reference sequence).